These 27 T cell receptor beta chains were all obtained from the same sample, sequenced in a study of identical twins. TCRdb redid the calling of the 5' RACE reads with MiXCR, one entry per CDR3 protein. The sample records fewer than 800,000 distinct CDR3 sequences, roughly 6.6% being singletons. This sample also belongs to another study, concerning yellow fever vaccine responses in identical twins.

The material sequenced was PBMCs. The receptors were sampled from a woman aged 18-29 years in good health.

This clonotype came up a few times. V gene TRBV12-3 or TRBV12-4 combines with J gene TRBJ1-3, with 11 bases aligning to TRBD1. CDR3 length: 17 residues. Unmatched junction bases numbered 4, after V lost 3 bases and J lost 0 bases. The CDR3 DNA reads as TGTGCCAGCAGTTTGGGACAGGGGGTTGGCTCTGGAAACACCATATATTTT. Translation gives CASSLGQGVGSGNTIYF.

The table lists this clonotype with a few counts. This rearrangement joins TRBV2 to TRBJ1-2; unclear D gene. The germline V gene encodes CDR1 SNHLY and CDR2 FYNNEI. V was trimmed by 7 bases and J by 4 bases, leaving 13 bases between them. This CDR3 is built from 13 residues. The CDR3 is CASIGRRLYGYTF. CDR3 sequence (DNA): TGTGCCAGCATAGGCAGGAGACTCTATGGCTACACCTTC. Full variable domain (outside the CDR3, taken from reference TRBV2 and TRBJ1-2): EPEVTQTPSHQVTQMGQEVILRCVPISNHLYFYWYRQILGQKVEFLVSFYNNEISEKSEIFDDQFSVERPDGSNFTLKIRSTKLEDSAMYFCASIGRRLYGYTFGSGTRLTVV.

In this sample, this clonotype turned up a few times. V is TRBV12-3 or TRBV12-4 and J is TRBJ2-1; TRBD2 is a possible D gene (5 bases). The CDR3 extends over 13 amino acids. V was cut by 6 bases and J by 4 bases, with 10 bases left in between. In DNA form, the CDR3 reads TGTGCCAGCAGGGGGAGAGGGTACAATGAGCAGTTCTTC. Translated, it gives CASRGRGYNEQFF.

There are a few counts of this clonotype. CDR3 coding DNA: TGCGCCAGCAGCCAAGCCCAGCCCCTCTCTGGGGCCAACGTCCTGACTTTC. It specifies CASSQAQPLSGANVLTF. This chain connects TRBV4-1 to TRBJ2-6; no clear D gene. Per germline, CDR1 MGHRA and CDR2 YSYEKL. The CDR3 runs 17 residues. Trimming removed 1 base from V and 0 bases from J, with 10 bases in between.

The sample holds a few counts of this clonotype. J is TRBJ1-2 and V is TRBV6-1; TRBD1 agrees at 12 bases. The CDR3 runs 13 residues. Trimming cost V 6 bases and J 6 bases; bases outside gene matches: 2. Germline V gene data show CDR1 as MNHNS and CDR2 as SASEGT. CDR3 sequence: CASRGQGANGYTF. The CDR3, as DNA: TGTGCCAGCAGGGGACAGGGGGCGAATGGCTACACCTTC.

Ten or more counts support this clonotype. V usage is TRBV21-1 and J usage is TRBJ1-4; TRBD1 is the table's D call, not checked against the DNA. TRBV21-1 is given as a pseudogene. The CDR3 has 17 residues. The CDR3 DNA sequence: TGTGCCAGCAGCAGTACGACAGGGGGCAGGATTAATGAAAAACTGTTTTTT. As protein: CASSSTTGGRINEKLFF.

This clonotype was counted many times. The gene calls are TRBV7-9 and TRBJ2-1; no definite D call. Germline assignment: CDR1 SEHNR and CDR2 FQNEAQ (reference sequence). V was shortened by 0 bases and J by 6 bases, with 9 bases between the two germline ends. The CDR3 runs 14 residues. Here the CDR3 reads CASSLAERTNEQFF. The CDR3 bases are TGTGCCAGCAGCTTAGCTGAGCGTACCAATGAGCAGTTCTTC.

This clonotype has only a few counts. The chain recombines TRBV10-3 with TRBJ1-2, with 9 bases lining up with TRBD1. After removal of 10 bases from V and 6 bases from J, the junction contained 6 bases not matched to a gene. The CDR3 is made up of 12 amino acids. Germline CDR1 ENHRY, CDR2 SYGVKD. The CDR3 region is CANPDRGNGYTF. The CDR3 nucleotides are TGTGCCAACCCGGACAGGGGCAATGGCTACACCTTC.

This clonotype was seen many times. The chain uses TRBV12-3 or TRBV12-4 and TRBJ2-3; TRBD2 is a possible D gene (6 bases). The CDR3 has 15 residues. V lost 7 bases to trimming and J lost 0 bases, with 14 bases between them. The CDR3 reads CASTLGGASTDTQYF. The CDR3 nucleotides are TGTGCCAGCACCCTCGGGGGAGCTAGCACAGATACGCAGTATTTT.

In this sample, this clonotype turned up a few times. The chain has TRBV12-3 or TRBV12-4 and TRBJ1-2, with D tentatively TRBD1 (5 bases). The CDR3 spans 13 residues. Between the trimmed V and J ends, which lost 5 bases and 9 bases, there was a span of 16 bases. CDR3 loop: CASSPRQIRSYTF. The CDR3 DNA reads as TGTGCCAGCAGTCCACGACAGATTCGCAGCTACACCTTC.

Worth noting for this clonotype: This may be a read error: a much more frequent sequence differs by one nucleotide. The chain couples TRBV10-3 to TRBJ2-5; D perhaps matches TRBD2 (6 bases). The CDR3 runs 13 residues. The germline V and J ends were trimmed by 7 bases and 2 bases, with 11 bases remaining between them. The germline V gene has CDR1 ENHRY and CDR2 SYGVKD. In nucleotides, the CDR3 is TGTGCCATCACATGGGGGGTTCAAGAGACCCAGTACTTC. Translation: CAITWGVQETQYF.

This clonotype has at least ten counts. The gene calls are TRBV28 and TRBJ2-3; 7 bases are shared with TRBD1. With V trimmed by 5 bases and J by 7 bases, 6 bases remained unmatched. The CDR3 covers 13 residues. Germline V gene sequence: CDR1 MDHEN, CDR2 SYDVKM. The DNA for the CDR3 is TGTGCCAGCAGTCCCGGGACAGAGAATACGCAGTATTTT. Translated, it gives CASSPGTENTQYF. Drawing the rest from reference TRBV28 and TRBJ2-3, the complete variable domain is DVKVTQSSRYLVKRTGEKVFLECVQDMDHENMFWYRQDPGLGLRLIYFSYDVKMKEKGDIPEGYSVSREKKERFSLILESASTNQTSMYLCASSPGTENTQYFGPGTRLTVL.

V usage is TRBV7-2 and J usage is TRBJ1-2; TRBD1 aligns across 8 bases. CDR1 and CDR2 from the germline V gene are SGHTA and FQGNSA. The length of the CDR3 is 15 residues. The ends lost 1 base at V and 2 bases at J; junction bases unmatched: 3. The chain's CDR3 is CASSLGDRRNYGYTF. DNA of the CDR3: TGTGCCAGCAGCTTAGGGGACAGGCGGAACTATGGCTACACCTTC.

This clonotype has just a few counts. The rearrangement joins TRBV20-1 to TRBJ2-3; 11 bases match TRBD2. With 6 bases clipped from V and 3 bases from J, the junction kept 5 bases outside the gene matches. The CDR3 length is 14 residues. Germline values: CDR1 DFQATT, CDR2 SNEGSKA (reference sequence). In DNA, the CDR3 is TGCAGTGCCCTTAGCGGGGGGGCAACAGATACGCAGTATTTT. This sequence encodes CSALSGGATDTQYF.

The rearrangement joins TRBV2 to TRBJ2-3; 14 nucleotides match TRBD2. The CDR3 consists of 16 residues. Germline-derived CDR1 and CDR2 are SNHLY and FYNNEI. J was trimmed by 5 bases and V by 8 bases; bases with no gene match: 9. CDR3 region: CASGDETSGREDTQYF. In DNA, the CDR3 is TGTGCCAGCGGAGATGAGACTAGCGGGAGGGAAGATACGCAGTATTTT.

This sequence joins TRBV13 and TRBJ1-1; 9 bases are a match to TRBD1. There are 14 residues in the CDR3. The junction had 5 bases not matched to a gene; V was cut back by 7 bases and J by 2 bases. Germline CDR1 PRHDT, CDR2 FYEKMQ (reference sequence). CDR3 residues: CASIGQGSNTEAFF. CDR3 sequence (DNA): TGTGCCAGCATTGGACAGGGGTCTAACACTGAAGCTTTCTTT. Filled out from reference TRBV13 and TRBJ1-1, the complete variable domain reads AAGVIQSPRHLIKEKRETATLKCYPIPRHDTVYWYQQGPGQDPQFLISFYEKMQSDKGSIPDRFSAQQFSDYHSELNMSSLELGDSALYFCASIGQGSNTEAFFGQGTRLTVV.

This clonotype occurred many times. The CDR3 coding sequence is TGTGCCAGCAGTTTAGACAGGGTAGGTGAAGCTTTCTTT. It translates to CASSLDRVGEAFF. The chain employs TRBV12-3 or TRBV12-4 and TRBJ1-1; D may be TRBD1 (6 bases). With 1 base removed from V and 7 bases from J, the gap between germline ends came to 10 bases. The CDR3 sequence is 13 residues long.

The chain is built from TRBV3-1 and TRBJ2-3, with TRBD2 as a possible D gene (6 bases). Per the germline V gene, CDR1 is LGHDT and CDR2 is YNNKEL (reference sequence). There are 16 residues in the CDR3. V lost 5 bases and J 0 bases, leaving 15 bases between the germline ends. As DNA, the CDR3 is TGTGCCAGCAGCAGTTTCGGGACTCACAGCACAGATACGCAGTATTTT. This translates into CASSSFGTHSTDTQYF.

In its sample, this clonotype was seen many times. The J gene is TRBJ2-1, the V gene TRBV29-1, with 8 bases identical to TRBD2. Germline CDR1 and CDR2: SQVTM and ANQGSEA. The CDR3 is made up of 16 amino acids. Trimming took 4 bases from V and 0 from J; bases not matched to a gene: 8. In DNA, the CDR3 is TGCAGCGTTGGGGGTAGCGGGACCAGCTCCTACAATGAGCAGTTCTTC. Translating it yields CSVGGSGTSSYNEQFF.

This clonotype came up a few times. The chain links TRBV24-1 to TRBJ2-1, with a tentative D call TRBD1 (6 bases). Trimming cost V 0 bases and J 5 bases, with 10 bases left between them. The V gene's germline CDR1 is KGHDR and CDR2 SFDVKD. CDR3 length equals 15 residues. CDR3 loop: CATSDLLQGNNEQFF. The CDR3 nucleotides read TGTGCCACCAGTGATTTGCTACAGGGAAACAATGAGCAGTTCTTC.

This clonotype has more than one count but fewer than ten. The genes are TRBV3-1 and TRBJ2-2; D possibly corresponds to TRBD2 (6 bases). V lost 5 bases and J 6 bases, leaving 13 bases between the germline ends. This CDR3 region has 14 residues. The germline gives CDR1 LGHDT, CDR2 YNNKEL (reference sequence). CDR3 bases: TGTGCCAGCAGCGTGACTAGGGGTGCCGGGGAGCTGTTTTTT. Translation: CASSVTRGAGELFF.

This clonotype appeared many times. V and J are TRBV4-1 and TRBJ1-1; maybe TRBD1 (5 bases). Germline V gene sequence: CDR1 MGHRA, CDR2 YSYEKL. The length of the CDR3 is 11 residues. Trimming removed 8 bases from V and 7 bases from J, with 11 bases in between. The DNA for the CDR3 is TGCGCCAGCGGGACTACCCTTGAAGCTTTCTTT. It translates to CASGTTLEAFF.

This clonotype was observed many times. This sequence joins TRBV20-1 and TRBJ2-3; 8 nucleotides align to TRBD1. Germline loops: CDR1 DFQATT, CDR2 SNEGSKA (reference sequence). The CDR3 extends over 15 amino acids. The junction had 10 bases not matched to a gene; V was cut back by 2 bases and J by 6 bases. This CDR3 reads CSARSPAGGADTQYF. DNA of the CDR3: TGCAGTGCTAGATCCCCGGCAGGGGGCGCGGATACGCAGTATTTT.

This clonotype has a handful of counts. The V gene is TRBV25-1, the J gene TRBJ2-1, with a possible D match to TRBD2 (5 bases). The CDR3 extends over 14 amino acids. The germline V gene encodes CDR1 MGHDK and CDR2 SYGVNS. V lost 2 bases and J lost 3, with 8 bases in between. The CDR3 region is CASSEEGFYNEQFF. The CDR3 DNA follows: TGTGCCAGCAGTGAAGAGGGCTTCTACAATGAGCAGTTCTTC. The whole variable domain, filled in from reference TRBV25-1 and TRBJ2-1, reads EADIYQTPRYLVIGTGKKITLECSQTMGHDKMYWYQQDPGMELHLIHYSYGVNSTEKGDLSSESTVSRIRTEHFPLTLESARPSHTSQYLCASSEEGFYNEQFFGPGTRLTVL.

This chain uses TRBV2 with TRBJ2-5, with 8 nucleotides matching TRBD2. The CDR3 spans 13 residues. CDR1 is SNHLY and CDR2 is FYNNEI in the germline V gene. Trimming took 11 bases from V and 4 from J; bases not matched to a gene: 9. CDR3 amino acids: CAGTRGLAETQYF. CDR3 DNA sequence: TGTGCCGGCACTAGAGGACTAGCAGAGACCCAGTACTTC.

Only a few counts were recorded for this clonotype. The chain couples TRBV10-2 to TRBJ1-6, with D perhaps matching TRBD1 (6 bases). The V gene lost 6 bases and the J gene lost 8 bases, with 14 bases spanning the gap. Germline loops: CDR1 WSHSY, CDR2 SAAADI. The CDR3 is 14 residues long. The CDR3 reads CASSEGGVDSPLHF. CDR3 coding DNA: TGCGCCAGCAGCGAAGGGGGTGTAGATTCACCCCTCCACTTT.

This clonotype was seen at least ten times. This chain uses TRBV6-1 with TRBJ2-7; TRBD1 matches 9 bases. V was clipped by 6 bases and J by 3 bases; unmatched bases: 6. This CDR3 has 14 amino acids. Germline loops: CDR1 MNHNS, CDR2 SASEGT. CDR3 sequence reads: CASRKTGGDYEQYV. CDR3 sequence (DNA): TGTGCCAGCAGGAAGACAGGGGGGGACTACGAGCAGTACGTC.